This TCR beta chain was identified in a study of T cell clones after liver transplantation. Generated by immunoSEQ multiplex PCR, the TCRdb table keeps only in-frame clones and is missing some. The top ten clones hold about 0.79% of a sample with around 71,000 clones, approximately 80% of them seen once. Germline V gene lookup returns CDR1 SGHRS and CDR2 YFSETQ. V lost 2 bases and J lost 4, with 12 bases in between. The CDR3 loop spans 15 amino acids. Sequencing was performed on CD4+ T cells from blood, taken 12 months after liver transplant. This sequence was found in a human patient who received a liver transplant. The graft donor may have given rise to some T cells. The chain couples TRBV5-1 to TRBJ2-2; D gene unclear. The CDR3 sequence: CASSLTQMGTGELFF. The CDR3 DNA follows: TGCGCCAGCAGCTTAACTCAAATGGGCACCGGGGAGCTGTTTTTT.